This T cell receptor (beta chain) is from a study of cytomegalovirus exposure and HLA in healthy donors. 13 Jbeta primers and 60 Vbeta primers were used for the PCR. Clones were sequenced by immunoSEQ multiplex PCR, and TCRdb holds only the in-frame ones, with some missing. The sample lists approximately 170,000 clones; approximately 77% were seen once. Germline V CDR1 and CDR2: PRHDT, FYEKMQ (reference sequence). Trimming took 6 bases from V and 4 from J; bases not matched to a gene: 9. CDR3 size: 15 residues. The TCR comes from a male donor in good health and CMV-seropositive. Sequenced: PBMCs. The chain carries TRBV13 and TRBJ1-3, with 7 bases lining up with TRBD1. The CDR3 DNA reads TGTGCCAGCAGTCCTGCGGGACAGCAGGGAAACACCATATATTTT. It codes for CASSPAGQQGNTIYF.